What follows describes a single T cell receptor (beta chain). The target of this receptor is not known. Per-nucleotide qualities are absent, and no much larger clonotype sits a single base away. These data come from a study of blood T cells in healthy people across ages (dated by TCRdb to between 2014 and 2017). For the wider study: In model experiments, template switching captured about one uniquely barcoded TCR beta cDNA molecule for every two T cells. Age-related changes in TCR beta repertoire diversity were measured in the study by deep sequencing normalized with unique cDNA molecular identifiers. The donors were split into four age groups: young (average around 16 years), middle-aged (39), aged (over 55) and long-lived (approximately 80). To avoid experimental bias, donors of different ages were randomly spread across the sequencing lanes. Two additional independent replicas of 1 million unique cDNA reads from the same blood draw were analyzed for two donors (one aged 18 to 30 and one aged 80 or older). Results and caveats for the whole study, not just this receptor: Estimates of total diversity based on one million sequenced T cells were regarded as lower bounds and as underestimates. The percentage of naive T cells measured by flow cytometry correlated strongly with observed TCR beta diversity. Observed TCR beta diversity per million T cells fell roughly linearly with age, and a significant reduction was already apparent by age about 38. Compared with the aged group, more naive CD4+ T cells, fewer expanded clones and increased TCR diversity were shown by the long-lived group, suggesting age selection. Because the CMV infection status of the donors was unknown, age-related changes in expanded clonotypes may potentially have been confounded. Because profiling used bulk unsorted PBMCs, naive and antigen-experienced compartments could not be compared conclusively.

Donors were 39 systemically healthy Caucasian individuals from Russia aged 6 to 90 years. Roughly 9 milliliters of peripheral blood were drawn from each donor into EDTA-treated Vacutainer tubes. Ficoll-Paque density-gradient centrifugation was used to isolate PBMCs, with at least 6.5 million per sample. Trizol reagent was used to extract total RNA from the PBMCs, yielding at least 6 micrograms per sample. Naive CD45RAhigh/CD27high T cell percentages were measured by flow cytometry on a PBMC aliquot from every donor. V lost 7 bases and J lost 0 bases; the stretch between them is 14 bases long. The germline V gene encodes CDR1 SGHVS and CDR2 FNYEAQ. The CDR3 holds 15 amino acids from the cysteine to the phenylalanine. Left in the record is the CDR3 DNA by itself, 45 bases read in frame from the first base. Receptors were amplified or captured by 5' RACE. The instrument was an Illumina HiSeq 2500. The second PCR ran for roughly 7 to 12 cycles and used a J-beta primer mix along with a sample-barcoded 5' primer. A template-switch 5' adaptor carrying 12 random nucleotides introduced a unique molecular identifier onto each TCR beta cDNA molecule. Each sample yielded at least 3 million CDR3-containing paired-end reads. The Mint cDNA synthesis kit, primed by a TRBC-specific oligonucleotide, was used to synthesize first-strand cDNA from all RNA. Following uracil-DNA glycosylase treatment, all cDNA underwent a first 18-cycle PCR with the universal primers M1SS and BC2_uni_R. Concerning the study's data processing: Each sample was normalized by randomly selecting 1 million high-quality reads, each carrying a distinct molecular identifier. Instead of being binned into consensus sequences, reads with shared molecular identifiers were discarded. CDR3 identification, clonotype clustering and error correction used MiTCR with a Q25 quality threshold and the strictest error-elimination algorithm. A nonparametric unseen species model with Euler transformation was used to estimate a lower bound on total TCR beta diversity. The public reads were run again by TCRdb, first through fastp at Q25 and then through MiXCR, and only productive beta chains were kept. Rows are unified per CDR3 protein, each entry keeping the most common DNA and genes. The V and J calls follow TCRdb's processing rather than the paper's. This sample gives about 1.4 million distinct CDR3 sequences in total; around 55% of them show up just once. The leading ten clones occupy approximately 7% of the sample.

Sequencing input: blood. This receptor chain uses TRBV7-6 and TRBJ2-3; TRBD2 could be the D gene, as 5 bases match. The receptor's source is a man younger than 30 in good health. The bases are TGTGCCAGCACCCTAGGACTTGGTAGCACAGATACGCAGTATTTT. Translated, it reads CASTLGLGSTDTQYF.